These T cell receptor beta chains were read from a single sample in a study of T-cell memory formation after mild COVID-19. One entry per CDR3 protein, called by TCRdb with MiXCR from the 5' RACE reads. Found here are hundreds of thousands of distinct CDR3 sequences, around 21% of them singletons; the top ten hold around an eighth. The sequenced sample was PBMCs or a T cell subset sorted from them (not recorded which). The origin of the receptors is an adult woman who had mild COVID-19 (a few samples of this study predate the infection). Cell type and time point are not known. Each CDR3 is given with its conserved first and last residue. The D gene is left open where the match is weak. The size of a clone is reported for some rows only, either as once, few or many, or as a class for expanded clones.

D | J | size | V | CDR3 | DNA
TRBD1 | TRBJ2-1 | few | TRBV20-1 | CSARDDDRGYNEQFF | TGCAGTGCTAGAGATGATGACAGGGGCTACAATGAGCAGTTCTTC
- | TRBJ1-5 | - | TRBV21-1 | CASSKVLSGRLNQPQHF | TGTGCCAGCAGCAAAGTCCTCTCGGGCAGACTCAATCAGCCCCAGCATTTT
TRBD2 | TRBJ2-1 | once | TRBV12-3/TRBV12-4 | CASTLHGGAYNEQFF | TGTGCCAGCACTTTACACGGGGGGGCCTACAATGAGCAGTTCTTC
- | TRBJ1-5 | - | TRBV6-2/TRBV6-3 | CASSPSTWIGGNQPQHF | TGTGCCAGCAGTCCTAGTACGTGGATAGGGGGCAATCAGCCCCAGCATTTT
- | TRBJ2-1 | - | TRBV20-1 | CSARPPVAGADNEQFF | TGCAGTGCTAGACCACCGGTGGCGGGGGCCGACAATGAGCAGTTCTTC
- | TRBJ2-1 | - | TRBV4-2 | CASSQVFRDEQFF | TGTGCCAGCAGCCAAGTTTTTAGGGATGAGCAGTTCTTC
- | TRBJ1-4 | - | TRBV9 | CASSPQGVDYEKLFF | TGTGCCAGCAGCCCCCAGGGAGTAGATTATGAAAAACTGTTTTTT
- | TRBJ2-3 | - | TRBV9 | CASSVPGADTQYF | TGTGCCAGCAGCGTACCGGGAGCAGATACGCAGTATTTT
TRBD2 | TRBJ2-1 | few | TRBV6-5 | CASSYRLAGAPVNEQFF | TGTGCCAGCAGTTATCGACTAGCGGGAGCCCCAGTCAATGAGCAGTTCTTC
- | TRBJ2-1 | few | TRBV9 | CASSVGTISYNEQFF | TGTGCCAGCAGCGTAGGTACTATCTCCTACAATGAGCAGTTCTTC
- | TRBJ1-1 | - | TRBV5-5 | CASSASVNTEAFF | TGTGCCAGCAGCGCCTCAGTGAACACTGAAGCTTTCTTT
TRBD2 | TRBJ2-5 | few | TRBV7-2 | CASSIAGSQETQYF | TGTGCCAGCAGCATAGCGGGATCCCAAGAGACCCAGTACTTC
TRBD1 | TRBJ2-7 | few | TRBV7-9 | CASSSWDRGRYEQYF | TGTGCCAGCAGCTCCTGGGACAGGGGGCGTTACGAGCAGTACTTC
- | TRBJ1-6 | few | TRBV15 | CATRPRRGNSPLHF | TGTGCCACCAGACCCAGAAGGGGGAATTCACCCCTCCACTTT
- | TRBJ1-1 | few | TRBV29-1 | CSVDWVMNTEAFF | TGCAGCGTTGACTGGGTCATGAACACTGAAGCTTTCTTT
- | TRBJ2-1 | - | TRBV3-1 | CASSFSEYEQFF | TGTGCCAGCAGCTTTAGTGAGTATGAGCAGTTCTTC
- | TRBJ2-7 | few | TRBV5-1 | CASSFRELPYEQYF | TGCGCCAGCAGCTTCCGGGAGCTCCCCTACGAGCAGTACTTC
TRBD2 | TRBJ2-7 | - | TRBV7-2 | CASRLTGTSGYEQYF | TGTGCCAGCAGACTAACCGGGACTAGCGGCTACGAGCAGTACTTC
- | TRBJ2-7 | - | TRBV3-2 | CASSQVGRAGTGSYEQYF | TGTGCCAGCAGCCAAGTGGGTCGGGCCGGGACAGGGTCCTACGAGCAGTACTTC
- | TRBJ1-1 | few | TRBV3-1 | CASSPWTMIRRGAFF | TGTGCCAGCAGCCCCTGGACTATGATCCGGAGGGGAGCTTTCTTT
TRBD2 | TRBJ2-6 | - | TRBV7-2 | CASRGGPGLSVGGANVLTF | TGTGCCAGCAGAGGAGGTCCGGGACTATCCGTTGGAGGGGCCAACGTCCTGACTTTC
- | TRBJ2-1 | few | TRBV24-1 | CATSDPGVGSYNEQFF | TGTGCCACCAGTGATCCCGGGGTCGGCTCCTACAATGAGCAGTTCTTC
TRBD2 | TRBJ2-1 | - | TRBV10-3 | CAISVSGGLEEQFF | TGTGCCATCAGTGTGAGCGGGGGGCTCGAAGAGCAGTTCTTC
- | TRBJ1-5 | - | TRBV6-5 | CASSYSRGARNQPQHF | TGTGCCAGCAGTTACTCGAGGGGGGCGCGGAATCAGCCCCAGCATTTT
TRBD1 | TRBJ2-4 | few | TRBV12-3/TRBV12-4 | CASRGRDSQNIQYF | TGTGCCAGCAGGGGCAGGGACAGTCAAAACATTCAGTACTTC
- | TRBJ2-1 | few | TRBV5-6 | CASSLVGGEYSEQFF | TGTGCCAGCAGCTTGGTGGGGGGAGAGTATAGTGAGCAGTTCTTC
TRBD1 | TRBJ2-3 | - | TRBV25-1 | CASSELTRQGADTQYF | TGTGCCAGCAGTGAATTAACGCGACAGGGAGCAGATACGCAGTATTTT
- | TRBJ1-2 | - | TRBV29-1 | CSVEDRLGGGYTF | TGCAGCGTTGAAGATCGATTGGGTGGAGGCTACACCTTC
TRBD1 | TRBJ2-7 | - | TRBV7-9 | CASSPRDRDLSYEQYF | TGTGCCAGCAGCCCACGGGACAGGGACCTCTCCTACGAGCAGTACTTC
TRBD2 | TRBJ2-2 | - | TRBV5-1 | CASSSRGTSISGELFF | TGCGCCAGCAGCTCCCGGGGGACTAGTATATCCGGGGAGCTGTTTTTT
TRBD1 | TRBJ2-7 | - | TRBV29-1 | CSVVHTTGTGQYF | TGCAGCGTTGTCCATACCACGGGGACAGGGCAGTACTTC
- | TRBJ1-1 | - | TRBV19 | CASSWAVNTEAFF | TGTGCCAGTAGTTGGGCGGTGAACACTGAAGCTTTCTTT
- | TRBJ1-2 | few | TRBV12-3/TRBV12-4 | CASSLRDLRGYTF | TGTGCCAGCAGTTTAAGAGACTTGCGTGGCTACACCTTC
TRBD2 | TRBJ2-3 | - | TRBV6-6 | CASSYLAGTSGRGADTKYF | TGTGCCAGCAGTTACTTAGCCGGGACTAGCGGGAGAGGAGCAGATACGAAGTATTTT
- | TRBJ2-7 | few | TRBV3-1 | CASSQVTYEQYF | TGTGCCAGCAGCCAGGTGACCTACGAGCAGTACTTC
- | TRBJ2-1 | - | TRBV27 | CASRGGALGSGQFF | TGTGCCAGCAGAGGCGGGGCGCTGGGGAGTGGGCAGTTCTTC
- | TRBJ1-1 | few | TRBV5-1 | CASSSGTGGNTEAFF | TGCGCCAGCAGCTCGGGGACTGGAGGGAACACTGAAGCTTTCTTT
TRBD1 | TRBJ1-1 | many | TRBV5-1 | CASSLGTGNTEAFF | TGCGCCAGCAGCTTGGGGACAGGGAACACTGAAGCTTTCTTT
- | TRBJ1-3 | few | TRBV7-2 | CASSLGGGILTDTIYF | TGTGCCAGCAGCTTAGGGGGGGGAATACTCACCGACACCATATATTTT
- | TRBJ2-4 | few | TRBV4-1 | CASSRREANIQYF | TGCGCCAGCAGCCGCAGGGAGGCAAACATTCAGTACTTC
TRBD1 | TRBJ1-6 | few | TRBV5-1 | CASSSGHRGDSPLHF | TGCGCCAGCAGCTCCGGGCACAGGGGAGATTCACCCCTCCACTTT
TRBD2 | TRBJ2-3 | few | TRBV19 | CASTNSGRNTQYF | TGTGCCAGTACGAATAGCGGGAGGAATACGCAGTATTTT
TRBD2 | TRBJ2-3 | few | TRBV11-2 | CASSLVSGGNTQYF | TGTGCCAGCAGTTTAGTTAGCGGGGGTAATACGCAGTATTTT
TRBD2 | TRBJ2-7 | few | TRBV20-1 | CSVAGVGYEQYF | TGCAGTGTCGCGGGAGTGGGATACGAGCAGTACTTC
TRBD1 | TRBJ1-1 | - | TRBV12-3/TRBV12-4 | CASSPNTGGWVTEAFF | TGTGCCAGCAGCCCGAACACAGGGGGCTGGGTCACTGAAGCTTTCTTT
- | TRBJ1-5 | few | TRBV9 | CASSGGDTGQPQHF | TGTGCCAGCAGCGGGGGTGATACTGGGCAGCCCCAGCATTTT
- | TRBJ2-6 | - | TRBV5-1 | CASGLSGAGANVLTF | TGCGCCAGCGGACTTAGCGGCGCTGGGGCCAACGTCCTGACTTTC
TRBD2 | TRBJ2-1 | - | TRBV6-1 | CASSFTPGTSVEQFF | TGTGCCAGCAGTTTCACTCCCGGGACTAGCGTTGAGCAGTTCTTC
TRBD2 | TRBJ2-7 | few | TRBV24-1 | CATSRGGFEQYF | TGTGCCACAAGTCGCGGGGGGTTCGAGCAGTACTTC
TRBD2 | TRBJ2-3 | few | TRBV7-2 | CASSLLWAGGADTQYF | TGTGCCAGCAGCCTCCTTTGGGCGGGGGGGGCAGATACGCAGTATTTT
- | TRBJ2-7 | - | TRBV19 | CASSTTGTSIYEQYF | TGTGCCAGTAGTACAACCGGGACATCCATCTACGAGCAGTACTTC
TRBD1 | TRBJ1-1 | - | TRBV18 | CASSPPGTGGRTEAFF | TGTGCCAGCTCACCCCCCGGGACAGGGGGCCGGACTGAAGCTTTCTTT
- | TRBJ1-4 | - | TRBV5-1 | CASSLTGTYNEKLFF | TGCGCCAGCAGCTTAACCGGGACCTATAATGAAAAACTGTTTTTT
- | TRBJ2-1 | - | TRBV6-8 | CASSYYPNEQFF | TGTGCCAGCAGTTACTATCCCAATGAGCAGTTCTTC